This T cell receptor beta chain was documented in a study of blood T cell repertoires in COVID-19. Study overall: Whether acute or convalescent, the COVID-19 samples came from the United States, Italy and Spain. In each case, the material was cDNA or gDNA derived from T cells, B-cell-depleted T cells, or PBMCs.

V dropped 4 bases and J dropped 9; count of bases not matched to a gene: 14. The germline V gene encodes CDR1 SGHNT and CDR2 YYREEE (reference sequence). This CDR3 has 16 residues. Original processing notes: It was from reference gene primer amplification that nucleated cell counts were estimated. Sequenced by immunoSEQ multiplex PCR; TCRdb stores in-frame clones only, minus some. The DNA was the basis for D and trimming; V, J and clone size are from that table. The repertoire holds approximately 50,000 clones, with 79% as singletons. Sequencing used peripheral blood. This chain uses TRBV5-4 with TRBJ2-1; TRBD1 matches 9 bases. The sequence derives from a man between 65 and 85 years old with acute or convalescent COVID-19. Written as DNA, the CDR3 is TGTGCCAGCAGCCCCCCTGGCGGACAGGGGTTCGGTGAGCAGTTCTTC. Its translation is CASSPPGGQGFGEQFF.